These 26 T cell receptor beta chains were all obtained from the same sample, sequenced in a study of spatial heterogeneity in lung cancer. TCRdb passed the 5' RACE reads through MiXCR, listing each CDR3 protein once. In the table there are roughly 120,000 distinct CDR3 sequences, over 9% of which are singletons. Sample time point: blood at routine non-recurrence follow-up after resection. Unsorted tumor, nontumor lung tissue or cryopreserved PBMC supplied the whole RNA. This specimen consisted of PBMCs, obtained at follow-up. These receptors originate from a male donor with early-stage non-small cell lung cancer.

This clonotype was seen ten or more times. The chain is built from TRBV27 and TRBJ2-1, with D possibly being TRBD1 (6 bases). The germline CDR1 and CDR2 sequences are MNHEY and SMNVEV (reference sequence). CDR3 length: 18 amino acids. Trimming stripped 0 bases from V and 1 base from J, with 16 bases between. The CDR3 coding sequence is TGTGCCAGCAGTTTATCGAGAGTCCAGGGGAGTTCCTACAATGAGCAGTTCTTC. This sequence encodes CASSLSRVQGSSYNEQFF.

V usage is TRBV4-2 and J usage is TRBJ1-5; D unclear. Germline V gives CDR1 LGHNA, CDR2 YNFKEQ. CDR3 length: 14 amino acids. The V gene lost 8 bases and the J gene lost 0 bases, with 11 bases spanning the gap. This CDR3 reads CASSLGSSNQPQHF. The CDR3 DNA reads TGTGCCAGCTCGTTGGGGTCTAGCAATCAGCCCCAGCATTTT.

Only a few counts were recorded for this clonotype. V is TRBV27 and J is TRBJ2-5; no definite D call. Per germline, CDR1 MNHEY and CDR2 SMNVEV (reference sequence). This CDR3 contains 13 residues. Trimming removed 3 bases from V and 1 base from J, with 6 bases in between. CDR3 protein: CASSFGFQETQYF. CDR3 DNA: TGTGCCAGCAGTTTTGGGTTCCAAGAGACCCAGTACTTC.

The V and J genes are TRBV5-4 and TRBJ1-2; a possible D gene is TRBD1 (6 bases). The germline gives CDR1 SGHNT, CDR2 YYREEE (reference sequence). V gave up 7 bases and J gave up 1 base, with 14 bases separating them. This CDR3 comprises 14 residues. CDR3 loop: CASAGGRDNYGYTF. CDR3 bases: TGTGCCAGCGCGGGGGGCAGGGATAACTATGGCTACACCTTC.

The gene calls are TRBV12-3 or TRBV12-4 and TRBJ1-5; D uncertain. V was cut by 1 base and J by 3 bases, with 10 bases left in between. The CDR3 has 15 amino acids. This CDR3 reads CASSLGRGFNQPQHF. CDR3 in DNA: TGTGCCAGCAGTTTAGGGAGAGGGTTCAATCAGCCCCAGCATTTT.

This clonotype was seen more than once but under ten times. V is TRBV5-1 and J is TRBJ2-5; TRBD2 aligns across 8 bases. V lost 4 bases to trimming and J lost 5 bases; unmatched junction nucleotides: 10. CDR3 length: 15 residues. The germline V gene has CDR1 SGHRS and CDR2 YFSETQ. The CDR3 DNA is TGCGCCAGCAGCATGGCGGGGGGCATGAGGGAGACCCAGTACTTC. Amino acid sequence: CASSMAGGMRETQYF.

The rearrangement uses TRBV28 and TRBJ2-7, with 10 bases that match TRBD1. Trimming at V came to 7 bases and at J to 2 bases, leaving 5 bases not matched to a gene. The CDR3 covers 14 residues. From germline, CDR1 is MDHEN and CDR2 SYDVKM. CDR3 sequence reads: CASNTGTGAYEQYF. DNA of the CDR3: TGTGCCAGCAACACCGGGACAGGGGCCTACGAGCAGTACTTC.

This clonotype showed up just a few times. J is TRBJ2-3 and V is TRBV10-3; TRBD1 is a possible D gene (5 bases). Between the trimmed V and J ends, which lost 7 bases and 5 bases, there was a span of 16 bases. CDR3 length: 14 amino acids. Germline loops: CDR1 ENHRY, CDR2 SYGVKD. CDR3 sequence reads: CAINGQGVIDTQYF. CDR3 nucleotide sequence: TGTGCCATCAACGGCCAGGGTGTGATAGATACGCAGTATTTT.

This rearrangement joins TRBV6-1 to TRBJ1-5; no firm D call. Germline lookup yields CDR1 MNHNS and CDR2 SASEGT. V was trimmed by 0 bases and J by 2 bases, leaving 5 bases between them. This CDR3 is 14 amino acids long. CDR3 sequence: CASSEAGGNQPQHF. In nucleotides, the CDR3 is TGTGCCAGCAGTGAAGCAGGTGGCAATCAGCCCCAGCATTTT.

Many counts were recorded for this clonotype. This rearrangement joins TRBV10-3 to TRBJ1-5; no firm D call. In germline, CDR1 is ENHRY, CDR2 SYGVKD. Trimming removed 6 bases at V and 2 bases at J, with 8 bases between. This CDR3 contains 13 residues. The CDR3 nucleotides are TGTGCCATCAGGTTAAACGGCAATCAGCCCCAGCATTTT. This translates into CAIRLNGNQPQHF.

The chain uses TRBV29-1 and TRBJ1-1; the match to TRBD1 covers 9 bases. Losses at the gene ends were 6 bases for V and 0 bases for J; bases not matched to a gene: 11. The CDR3 length is 16 residues. Per germline, CDR1 SQVTM and CDR2 ANQGSEA. The CDR3 DNA is TGCAGCGTCCACAAGGACAGGGGCATACTGAACACTGAAGCTTTCTTT. It codes for CSVHKDRGILNTEAFF.

The V gene is TRBV12-3 or TRBV12-4, the J gene TRBJ2-1; weak D call: TRBD2 (7 bases). The CDR3 covers 13 residues. The V and J ends lost 5 bases and 8 bases respectively, with 13 bases between them. The CDR3: CASSPPGGHEQFF. In DNA, the CDR3 is TGTGCCAGCAGTCCGCCGGGGGGCCATGAGCAGTTCTTC.

At least ten counts were recorded for this clonotype. This chain uses TRBV6-1 with TRBJ2-7, with 10 bases aligning to TRBD1. CDR3 length equals 15 residues. The J segment lost 3 bases and the V segment lost 3 bases, leaving 5 bases of the junction unmatched. CDR1 and CDR2 from the germline V gene are MNHNS and SASEGT. The CDR3 DNA follows: TGTGCCAGCAGTGAGCGGACAGGGGGGAACTACGAGCAGTACTTC. It translates to CASSERTGGNYEQYF.

The CDR3 DNA follows: TGTGCCAGCAGCCAAGATCGGGCAGGCAGGACTGAAGCTTTCTTT. This sequence encodes CASSQDRAGRTEAFF. The chain employs TRBV4-2 and TRBJ1-1; no reliable D call. Germline lookup yields CDR1 LGHNA and CDR2 YNFKEQ. The CDR3 covers 15 residues. Deletions cut 0 bases from V and 5 bases from J, with 13 bases between.

At least ten counts were recorded for this clonotype. The chain recombines TRBV4-1 with TRBJ1-3; D gene ambiguous. The ends were cut back, 4 bases at V and 2 bases at J, with 3 bases in the middle. Germline CDR1 MGHRA, CDR2 YSYEKL. The CDR3 has 12 residues. The chain's CDR3 is CASSLAGNTIYF. The CDR3 coding sequence is TGCGCCAGCAGCCTCGCTGGAAACACCATATATTTT.

This clonotype was detected ten times or more. The J gene is TRBJ2-5, the V gene TRBV4-1; 9 nucleotides match TRBD2. This CDR3 comprises 15 residues. J was trimmed by 1 base and V by 4 bases; bases with no gene match: 4. Germline CDR1 reads MGHRA; CDR2 reads YSYEKL. The CDR3 bases are TGCGCCAGCAGCCGGACTAGCGCCCCCCAAGAGACCCAGTACTTC. Amino acids: CASSRTSAPQETQYF.

This chain uses TRBV5-6 with TRBJ1-3; D is possibly TRBD1 (5 bases). This CDR3 is 15 amino acids long. Germline CDR1 reads SGHDT; CDR2 reads YYEEEE. Trimming removed 4 bases at V and 1 base at J, with 12 bases between. The CDR3 DNA reads TGTGCCAGCAGCCAAGCCCCAGGGTCTGGAAACACCATATATTTT. This gives the protein CASSQAPGSGNTIYF.

This chain joins TRBV18 and TRBJ2-5; D is unresolved. V lost 5 bases and J 2 bases, leaving 12 bases between the germline ends. CDR3 length: 14 residues. CDR1 and CDR2 (germline): KGHSH, LQKENI. The CDR3 region is CASSGPNNQETQYF. CDR3 coding DNA: TGTGCCAGCTCAGGACCGAACAATCAAGAGACCCAGTACTTC.

This clonotype was counted at least ten times. The rearrangement uses TRBV11-2 and TRBJ2-5; 8 nucleotides align to TRBD2. This CDR3 spans 16 amino acids. CDR1 and CDR2 (germline): SGHAT, FQNNGV. Germline trimming cut 5 bases from V and 0 bases from J; bases unmatched to any gene: 8. CDR3 sequence: CASSVIAGSYQETQYF. The CDR3 coding sequence is TGTGCCAGCAGCGTGATAGCGGGGAGCTACCAAGAGACCCAGTACTTC.

A few counts support this clonotype. The rearrangement links TRBV10-3 to TRBJ1-6; the match to TRBD1 covers 7 bases. From germline, CDR1 is ENHRY and CDR2 SYGVKD. V shed 0 bases and J 7 bases; nucleotides not matched to a gene: 6. The CDR3 is made up of 16 amino acids. CDR3 in DNA: TGTGCCATCAGTGAGTCTGGACAGGTCCTGAATTCACCCCTCCACTTT. Translated, it gives CAISESGQVLNSPLHF.

This clonotype was counted many times. This rearrangement joins TRBV6-1 to TRBJ1-2; D perhaps matches TRBD1 (6 bases). Trimming removed 3 bases at V and 3 bases at J, with 8 bases between. CDR1 and CDR2 (germline): MNHNS, SASEGT. The CDR3 length is 13 residues. CDR3 residues: CASSENRDYGYTF. The CDR3 bases are TGTGCCAGCAGTGAGAACAGGGACTATGGCTACACCTTC.

This clonotype was counted ten times or more. The rearrangement joins TRBV5-1 to TRBJ2-6; D ambiguous. Germline V CDR1 and CDR2: SGHRS, YFSETQ. The CDR3 runs 15 residues. V lost 0 bases and J lost 1, with 5 bases in between. CDR3 sequence reads: CASSLVRSGANVLTF. The CDR3 nucleotides are TGCGCCAGCAGCTTGGTGAGATCTGGGGCCAACGTCCTGACTTTC.

This chain uses TRBV11-2 with TRBJ2-1, with D unclear. This CDR3 has 16 amino acids. The V end was cut by 1 base, the J end by 0 bases, with 10 bases between. CDR1 is SGHAT and CDR2 is FQNNGV in the germline V gene. This CDR3 reads CASSLGASRSYNEQFF. DNA of the CDR3: TGTGCCAGCAGCTTAGGGGCCTCCCGCTCCTACAATGAGCAGTTCTTC.

This clonotype was seen repeatedly, ten times or more. The CDR3 DNA reads TGCAGCGTTGAAGAAGGGGTTGGCGAGCAGTACTTC. Its translation is CSVEEGVGEQYF. The chain joins TRBV29-1 to TRBJ2-7; a possible D gene is TRBD1 (5 bases). V was clipped by 0 bases and J by 6 bases, with 9 bases between them. Germline V gives CDR1 SQVTM, CDR2 ANQGSEA. The CDR3 runs 12 residues.

The CDR3: CASSPSTGVETQYF. The DNA for the CDR3 is TGTGCCAGCAGCCCCTCGACAGGGGTTGAGACCCAGTACTTC. The rearrangement uses TRBV7-9 and TRBJ2-5; TRBD1 agrees at 8 bases. Germline trimming cut 5 bases from V and 5 bases from J; bases unmatched to any gene: 7. The CDR3 covers 14 residues. Germline CDR1 reads SEHNR; CDR2 reads FQNEAQ (reference sequence).

Many counts were recorded for this clonotype. This sequence joins TRBV19 and TRBJ1-2; no clear D gene. Germline-derived CDR1 and CDR2 are LNHDA and SQIVND (reference sequence). Trimming removed 2 bases at V and 0 bases at J, with 13 bases between. The CDR3 has 16 residues. The CDR3 here is CASSINQAISNYGYTF. The CDR3 DNA follows: TGTGCCAGTAGTATAAACCAGGCGATCTCTAACTATGGCTACACCTTC.